This T cell receptor (beta chain) comes out of a study of Ad26.COV2.S vaccination and SARS-CoV-2 variants. Germline V gene lookup returns CDR1 SGDLS and CDR2 YYNGEE. The CDR3 sequence is 15 residues long. V lost 3 bases and J lost 3; bases outside the gene matches: 4. TCRdb's table, derived via immunoSEQ multiplex PCR, lists solely in-frame clones and lacks some. The sample holds 180,000 or so clones, roughly nine tenths seen once. Remarks on this clone: No antigen is known for it.

Study findings and constraints: Across vaccine and placebo recipients, the breadth of non-spike TCRs was similar. Vaccinated individuals (as opposed to placebo recipients) had higher spike-specific TCR breadth. Reports say spike-specific CD8+ and CD4+ T cell responses covered substantial breadth after vaccination. From the TCR breadth and depth analyses, total T cell responses may have been underestimated.

The chain uses TRBV9 and TRBJ1-4, with TRBD1 matching over 8 bases. Sequenced material: peripheral blood, taken after recovery from COVID-19. The sequence derives from a human donor who had recovered from COVID-19. The CDR3 nucleotides read TGTGCCAGCAGCGCTACAGGGGGAGCTAATGAAAAACTGTTTTTT. As protein: CASSATGGANEKLFF.